This T cell receptor beta chain is from a study of early T cells in non-severe SARS-CoV-2 infection. The CDR3 is 14 amino acids. Trimming shortened V by 6 bases and J by 0 bases, and 12 bases separated the two germline ends. Germline V CDR1 and CDR2: DFQATT, SNEGSKA (reference sequence). TCRdb used MiXCR to reprocess the 5' RACE reads, holding one entry per CDR3 protein. This sample has 100,000 to 130,000 distinct CDR3 sequences, with around 10% found just once. In this sample, this clonotype turned up a few times. The V gene is TRBV20-1, the J gene TRBJ2-1, with D maybe TRBD1 (5 bases). The sequencing sample was made of whole blood. The TCR sequence derives from an adult who was a healthcare worker with PCR-confirmed SARS-CoV-2 infection or an uninfected control (not recorded which). The CDR3 sequence is CSAARGISYNEQFF. The DNA of the CDR3 is TGCAGTGCCGCTAGGGGAATCTCCTACAATGAGCAGTTCTTC.